This T cell receptor beta chain was sequenced in a study of T cell responses to AZD1222 COVID-19 vaccine. Study observations and caveats: Donors skewed white British and female; clonal diversity was possibly underestimated.

V was shortened by 4 bases and J by 7 bases, with 11 bases between the two germline ends. CDR3 length: 13 amino acids. Germline V lookup: CDR1 SGHTS, CDR2 YDEGEE. Worth noting for this clone: Its antigen remains unknown.

Sequenced by immunoSEQ multiplex PCR; TCRdb stores in-frame clones only, minus some. The sample has 95,000 to 150,000 clones; 80% to 90% are singletons. The V and J genes are TRBV5-8 and TRBJ2-2, with unresolved D. Source: peripheral blood, taken on day 0 of AZD1222 vaccination. This receptor was taken from an adult in good health. This CDR3 is CASSPSESGELFF. In nucleotides, the CDR3 is TGTGCCAGCAGCCCAAGTGAGAGCGGGGAGCTGTTTTTT.